These 2 T cell receptor beta chains were all obtained from the same sample, sequenced in a study of blood T cell repertoires in COVID-19. TCRdb's copy holds only in-frame clones and misses some; the assay was immunoSEQ multiplex PCR. The table lists roughly 440,000 clones, around 89% of them singletons. The sequencing sample was made of peripheral blood. The receptors originated from a woman in her fifties or sixties with COVID-19, enrolled during active disease.

The chain is built from TRBV5-5 and TRBJ2-3; D perhaps matches TRBD2 (6 bases). The CDR3 covers 15 residues. Trimming took off 4 bases at V and 4 bases at J, with 16 bases between the two ends. Germline loops: CDR1 SGHKS, CDR2 YYEKEE (reference sequence). DNA for the CDR3: TGTGCCAGCAGCAAAATGACGGGACTTTCAGATACGCAGTATTTT. Residues: CASSKMTGLSDTQYF. Filled out from reference TRBV5-5 and TRBJ2-3, the complete variable domain reads DAGVTQSPTHLIKTRGQQVTLRCSPISGHKSVSWYQQVLGQGPQFIFQYYEKEERGRGNFPDRFSARQFPNYSSELNVNALLLGDSALYLCASSKMTGLSDTQYFGPGTRLTVL.

The V call is TRBV5-1, the J call TRBJ1-6, with TRBD1 matching over 11 bases. Germline V gene sequence: CDR1 SGHRS, CDR2 YFSETQ. The V segment lost 1 base and the J segment 7 bases; nucleotides outside the gene matches: 7. The CDR3 runs to 17 residues. Written as DNA, the CDR3 is TGCGCCAGCAGCTTGTCATTAGGGACAGGGGGGAATTCACCCCTCCACTTT. Encoded protein: CASSLSLGTGGNSPLHF.